The 7 T cell receptor beta chains listed next were all sequenced from one sample in a study of T cells in Graves' hyperthyroidism and ophthalmopathy. The CDR3 regions of TCR beta were amplified from RNA transcripts. The TCR CDR3 first-round RT-PCR relied on the HTBI primer set. TCRdb independently ran MiXCR on the multiplex PCR reads; one entry per CDR3 protein. The table lists about 640,000 distinct CDR3 sequences, less than 25% of them singletons. Sequenced: blood. The receptors derive from a man aged 25 to 45 with Graves' ophthalmopathy.

This clonotype turned up a few times. The gene calls are TRBV12-5 and TRBJ2-3; possible D gene TRBD2, 5 bases. Per germline, CDR1 LGHNT and CDR2 FRNRAP. Trimming removed 1 base at V and 6 bases at J, with 14 bases between. The CDR3 contains 15 residues. This CDR3 reads CASGLAPQAGDTQYF. The CDR3, as DNA: TGTGCTAGTGGTTTGGCCCCCCAGGCGGGCGATACGCAGTATTTT.

This clonotype was seen a few times. CDR3 residues: CASKGLTNTGELFF. The CDR3 nucleotides are TGTGCCAGCAAAGGACTCACGAACACCGGGGAGCTGTTTTTT. The chain is built from TRBV2 and TRBJ2-2; possible D gene TRBD2, 5 bases. This CDR3 has 14 residues. Trimming took 7 bases from V and 0 from J, leaving 9 bases between them. Germline CDR1 reads SNHLY; CDR2 reads FYNNEI.

V is TRBV20-1 and J is TRBJ2-7; 10 nucleotides align to TRBD1. This CDR3 region has 14 residues. With V trimmed by 0 bases and J by 4 bases, 3 bases remained unmatched. Germline lookup yields CDR1 DFQATT and CDR2 SNEGSKA (reference sequence). CDR3 sequence (DNA): TGCAGTGCTAGAGATCGACAGGGGGCTTACGAGCAGTACTTC. Amino acid sequence: CSARDRQGAYEQYF.

In this sample, this clonotype turned up many times. The chain joins TRBV27 to TRBJ2-3, with 11 bases aligning to TRBD2. Losses at the gene ends were 5 bases for V and 2 bases for J; bases not matched to a gene: 6. Germline V gene lookup returns CDR1 MNHEY and CDR2 SMNVEV (reference sequence). CDR3 length: 16 residues. CDR3 in DNA: TGTGCCAGCAGTCCCAGACTAGCGGGGAACACAGATACGCAGTATTTT. Translation gives CASSPRLAGNTDTQYF.

The sample holds many counts of this clonotype. V is TRBV3-1 and J is TRBJ2-7; D is unresolved. This CDR3 spans 12 amino acids. V gave up 4 bases and J gave up 7 bases, with 11 bases separating them. The germline CDR1 and CDR2 sequences are LGHDT and YNNKEL (reference sequence). The CDR3 bases are TGTGCCAGCAGCCCCCGAACTGCTGAGCAGTACTTC. It translates to CASSPRTAEQYF.

The rearrangement joins TRBV27 to TRBJ2-7, with D hard to call. CDR3 size: 13 residues. The ends were cut back, 1 base at V and 4 bases at J, with 8 bases in the middle. CDR1 is MNHEY, CDR2 SMNVEV, per germline (reference sequence). The CDR3 loop reads CASSLYRSYEQYF. Written as DNA, the CDR3 is TGTGCCAGCAGTTTATATCGGTCATACGAGCAGTACTTC.

V gene TRBV12-3 or TRBV12-4 combines with J gene TRBJ2-1; 7 nucleotides align to TRBD2. The CDR3 is 14 residues long. V lost 8 bases to trimming and J lost 6 bases; unmatched junction nucleotides: 10. The CDR3 region is CASGYQSGGNEQFF. In nucleotides, the CDR3 is TGTGCCAGCGGTTACCAATCGGGAGGCAATGAGCAGTTCTTC.